The rows below give T cell receptor beta chains drawn from one sample of a study of shared clonotypes between healthy human individuals. Produced via immunoSEQ multiplex PCR; TCRdb's table is partial and in-frame only. The sample lists about 1.5 million clones; around 98% were seen once. The specimen sequenced was naive CD4+ T cells sorted from blood. The origin of the receptors is a man aged 30-40 years in good health. The CDR3 runs from the conserved cysteine through the conserved F or W. Each record gives: J gene, clone size, V gene, D gene, CDR3 DNA, CDR3 protein. D genes are given only for firm matches. Part of the rows lack a size; the others show once, few, many or a class for expanded clones.

>TRBJ2-7|NA|TRBV27|TRBD1
TGTGCCAGCAGTAAATACAGGGGGCGCGACCTTCTGGACGAGCAGTACTTC
CASSKYRGRDLLDEQYF
>TRBJ1-1|NA|TRBV6-5|NA
TGTGCCAGCATAGGAACCTTGGGCACTGAAGCTTTCTTT
CASIGTLGTEAFF
>TRBJ2-3|NA|TRBV29-1|NA
TGCAGCGTTGGGGTCGCAGATACGCAGTATTTT
CSVGVADTQYF
>TRBJ2-1|NA|TRBV4-1|NA
TGCGCCAGCAGCCAAGTCGGTGGCTCCTACAATGAGCAGTTCTTC
CASSQVGGSYNEQFF
>TRBJ2-1|once|TRBV11-3|NA
TGTGCCAGCAGCCGGCTGAGGGGTTATGAGCAGTTCTTC
CASSRLRGYEQFF
>TRBJ2-3|NA|TRBV10-3|TRBD1
TGTGCCATCAGTAGGGACAGGGGGATCCGCACAGATACGCAGTATTTT
CAISRDRGIRTDTQYF
>TRBJ2-1|NA|TRBV7-2|TRBD2
TGTGCCAGCAGCTATAGCGGGGACGTTAGCAATGAGCAGTTCTTC
CASSYSGDVSNEQFF
>TRBJ2-7|NA|TRBV19|NA
TGTGCCAGTAGTCAAACTAGCTCCTACGAGCAGTACTTC
CASSQTSSYEQYF
>TRBJ2-1|NA|TRBV4-1|TRBD2
TGCGCCAGCGGGACTAGCCCCCCAAATGAGCAGTTCTTC
CASGTSPPNEQFF
>TRBJ2-7|NA|TRBV5-1|NA
TGCGCCAGCAGCTTGAGCAGGGGATCCTACGAGCAGTACTTC
CASSLSRGSYEQYF
>TRBJ2-2|once|TRBV6-1|NA
TGTGCCAGCAGTGAACTTACAGGCACCGGGGAGCTGTTTTTT
CASSELTGTGELFF
>TRBJ2-7|once|TRBV6-5|NA
TGTGCCAGCAGTTACTCGAAACAGGCCGGGCGAGCCGAGCAGTACTTC
CASSYSKQAGRAEQYF
>TRBJ2-1|NA|TRBV19|TRBD2
TGTGCCAGTAGTGTCGGGACTAGCGGGAGGGCCCTCAATGAGCAGTTCTTC
CASSVGTSGRALNEQFF
>TRBJ2-1|NA|TRBV10-3|NA
TGTGCCATCAGTGAAACCGGGGATGAGCAGTTCTTC
CAISETGDEQFF
>TRBJ2-5|NA|TRBV11-2|TRBD1
TGTGCCAGCAGCTTAGATTCCCGACAGGGGTCTGGAGAGACCCAGTACTTC
CASSLDSRQGSGETQYF
>TRBJ2-3|NA|TRBV2|NA
TGTGCCAGCAGTATGGACCGGGTCGCCGCCACAGATACGCAGTATTTT
CASSMDRVAATDTQYF
>TRBJ2-7|NA|TRBV11-3|TRBD1
TGTGCCAGCAGCCCGGGGACAGGGAAAAACGAGCAGTACTTC
CASSPGTGKNEQYF
>TRBJ2-3|NA|TRBV18|NA
TGTGCCAGCTCACCACAGGGTACGACAGATACGCAGTATTTT
CASSPQGTTDTQYF
>TRBJ2-1|NA|TRBV9|TRBD2
TGTGCCAGCAGCGAAGGAAAAACGAGCGGGAGGCGTTACAATGAGCAGTTCTTC
CASSEGKTSGRRYNEQFF
>TRBJ2-3|NA|TRBV10-3|TRBD2
TGTGCCTTACAGCGGGAGGGCCCAGCAGATACGCAGTATTTT
CALQREGPADTQYF
>TRBJ2-7|NA|TRBV2|TRBD2
TGTGCCAGCAGGCTCGGGGGGGACTCCTACGAGCAGTACTTC
CASRLGGDSYEQYF
>TRBJ2-3|once|TRBV5-1|NA
TGCGCCAGCAGCTTGATGGGGGCTAGCACAGATACGCAGTATTTT
CASSLMGASTDTQYF
>TRBJ2-5|NA|TRBV18|NA
TGTGCCAGCTCACCACTGTATTTAGAGACCCAGTACTTC
CASSPLYLETQYF
>TRBJ1-1|NA|TRBV4-3|NA
TGCGCCAGCAGCCCGGGAAGAGGACAAGGGGACCGGGACACTGAAGCTTTCTTT
CASSPGRGQGDRDTEAFF
>TRBJ2-1|NA|TRBV5-1|NA
TGCGCCAGCAGCTTGGGAAGCGGTTCCTACAATGAGCAGTTCTTC
CASSLGSGSYNEQFF
>TRBJ2-7|NA|TRBV6-6|TRBD1
TGTGCCAGCAGTTACTCGGGATCAGGGGGCTTGTTCTTC
CASSYSGSGGLFF
>TRBJ2-3|NA|TRBV9|NA
TGTGCCAGCAGCGCGGACGTTCGGGATACGCAGTATTTT
CASSADVRDTQYF
>TRBJ2-7|NA|TRBV9|NA
TGTGCCAGCAGCCGTAGTTGGAGAATCGGATACGAGCAGTACTTC
CASSRSWRIGYEQYF